This TCR beta chain emerged from a study of shared clonotypes between healthy human individuals. Study information: Every donor yielded three CD4 naive, three CD4 memory, two CD8 naive and one CD8 memory plate.

Subsets obtained from CD4+ cells comprised CD45RA+ naive and CD45RA-negative memory cells. Some clones are missing from TCRdb's copy, which holds only in-frame ones; the method was immunoSEQ multiplex PCR. The profile shows hundreds of thousands of clones, approximately 79% of them singletons. CDR3 length: 15 amino acids. V lost 4 bases to trimming and J lost 0 bases, with 7 bases between them. Germline CDR1 is SGHVS and CDR2 is FQNEAQ. The sequencing input was memory CD4+ T cells sorted from blood. Sample subset: CD45RA-negative fraction. This rearrangement joins TRBV7-8 to TRBJ2-6, with D unclear. The TCR originated in a woman aged 25-40 years in good health. The CDR3 coding sequence is TGTGCCAGCAGCTCACTCGTCTCTGGGGCCAACGTCCTGACTTTC. It translates to CASSSLVSGANVLTF.